The rows below give T cell receptor beta chains drawn from one sample of a study of Ad26.COV2.S vaccination and SARS-CoV-2 variants. Libraries were prepared by immunoSEQ multiplex PCR; TCRdb keeps only in-frame clonotypes and omits some of them. Among some 400,000 clones listed, 70% to 90% were seen once. Sequences were derived from peripheral blood, sampled in a trial of Ad26.COV2.S vaccine versus placebo. The receptor set was obtained from a person aged 18-65 years who received the Ad26.COV2.S COVID-19 vaccine or a placebo. Both conserved end residues are part of each CDR3. D genes are given only for firm matches. Expanded clones are given a class, and other clones once, few, many or no size at all.

-,15,-,TRBJ2-2,TRBV19,CASSPLGVDTGELFF,TGTGCCAGTAGTCCCCTTGGAGTTGACACCGGGGAGCTGTTTTTT
TRBD1,15,-,TRBJ1-5,TRBV27,CASSLTPTGAQPQHF,TGTGCCAGCAGTTTGACCCCGACAGGGGCTCAGCCCCAGCATTTT
TRBD2,19,-,TRBJ2-5,TRBV11-3,CASSSRGGTSGRVRETQYF,TGTGCCAGCAGCTCCCGGGGAGGGACTAGCGGGAGGGTGAGAGAGACCCAGTACTTC
TRBD2,15,-,TRBJ2-1,TRBV9,CASSVGLAGVNEQFF,TGTGCCAGCAGCGTAGGACTAGCGGGAGTCAATGAGCAGTTCTTC
TRBD1,15,-,TRBJ1-2,TRBV28,CASSGPGQGDYGYTF,TGTGCCAGCAGTGGTCCGGGACAGGGGGATTATGGCTACACCTTC
-,14,-,TRBJ1-2,TRBV4-3,CASSQDRRVYGYTF,TGCGCCAGCAGCCAAGATCGGCGGGTCTATGGCTACACCTTC
TRBD2,16,once,TRBJ2-7,TRBV28,CASTPTSGPHSYEQYF,TGTGCCAGCACCCCGACTAGCGGGCCTCACTCCTACGAGCAGTACTTC
-,12,-,TRBJ2-7,TRBV18,CASSPSSREQYF,TGTGCCAGCTCACCCTCCTCGAGGGAGCAGTACTTC
-,15,-,TRBJ2-7,TRBV5-6,CASSLAGTPGYEQYF,TGTGCCAGCAGCTTGGCCGGGACCCCTGGGTACGAGCAGTACTTC
TRBD2,15,-,TRBJ2-1,TRBV11-3,CASSLILAGGNEQFF,TGTGCCAGCAGCTTAATCCTAGCGGGAGGTAATGAGCAGTTCTTC
-,12,-,TRBJ2-3,TRBV9,CASSVVGDTQYF,TGTGCCAGCAGCGTTGTTGGGGATACGCAGTATTTT